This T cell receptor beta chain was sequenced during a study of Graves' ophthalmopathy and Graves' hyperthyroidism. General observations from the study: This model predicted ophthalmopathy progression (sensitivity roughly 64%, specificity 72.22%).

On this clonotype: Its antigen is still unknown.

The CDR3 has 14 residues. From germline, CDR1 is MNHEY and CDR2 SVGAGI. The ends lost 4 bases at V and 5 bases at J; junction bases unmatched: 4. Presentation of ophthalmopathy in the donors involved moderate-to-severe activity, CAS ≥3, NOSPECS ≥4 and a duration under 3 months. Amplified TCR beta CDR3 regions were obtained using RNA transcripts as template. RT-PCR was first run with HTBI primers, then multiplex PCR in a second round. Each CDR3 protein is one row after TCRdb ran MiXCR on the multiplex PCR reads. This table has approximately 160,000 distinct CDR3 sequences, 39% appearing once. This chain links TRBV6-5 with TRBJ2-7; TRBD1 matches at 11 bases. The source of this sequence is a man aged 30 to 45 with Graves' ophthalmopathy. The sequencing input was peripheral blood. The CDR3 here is CASSSPGQGDEQYF. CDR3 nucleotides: TGTGCCAGCAGTTCTCCGGGACAGGGGGACGAGCAGTACTTC.